Below are 20 T cell receptor beta chains sequenced from a single sample in a study of T cell changes during pregnancy in multiple sclerosis. Only in-frame clones appear in the TCRdb table, and some are missing; sequencing was by immunoSEQ multiplex PCR. The table records some 97,000 clones, about 90% of them present only once. The source material was peripheral blood, sampled after pregnancy. The origin of the receptors is a female donor with multiple sclerosis, enrolled in a pregnancy study.

V is TRBV27 and J is TRBJ1-5, with a weak D call TRBD1 (6 bases). The V end was cut by 5 bases, the J end by 0 bases, with 17 bases between. Per the germline V gene, CDR1 is MNHEY and CDR2 is SMNVEV (reference sequence). The CDR3 extends over 17 amino acids. The CDR3 is CASSPRLGASSNQPQHF. The CDR3 nucleotides are TGTGCCAGCAGTCCTCGCTTGGGGGCGAGTAGCAATCAGCCCCAGCATTTT.

V gene TRBV11-3 combines with J gene TRBJ1-1; 9 bases line up with TRBD1. CDR3 length: 16 amino acids. The trim removed 5 bases at V and 4 bases at J, leaving 11 bases unmatched. The germline gives CDR1 SGHNT, CDR2 YENEEA. In DNA form, the CDR3 reads TGTGCCAGCAGCCGGGGTAGGGGACAGGGAATCACTGAAGCTTTCTTT. It specifies CASSRGRGQGITEAFF. The variable domain in full, with the rest retrieved from reference TRBV11-3 and TRBJ1-1, is EAGVVQSPRYKIIEKKQPVAFWCNPISGHNTLYWYLQNLGQGPELLIRYENEEAVDDSQLPKDRFSAERLKGVDSTLKIQPAELGDSAVYLCASSRGRGQGITEAFFGQGTRLTVV.

The gene calls are TRBV2 and TRBJ2-3; 8 nucleotides align to TRBD2. Germline assignment: CDR1 SNHLY and CDR2 FYNNEI. The CDR3 runs to 14 residues. The trim removed 8 bases at V and 5 bases at J, leaving 9 bases unmatched. The CDR3 loop is CASGRTSNEDTQYF. The CDR3 region has the DNA TGTGCCAGCGGTAGGACTAGCAACGAAGATACGCAGTATTTT. The whole variable domain, remainder taken from reference TRBV2 and TRBJ2-3, is EPEVTQTPSHQVTQMGQEVILRCVPISNHLYFYWYRQILGQKVEFLVSFYNNEISEKSEIFDDQFSVERPDGSNFTLKIRSTKLEDSAMYFCASGRTSNEDTQYFGPGTRLTVL.

This chain links TRBV10-1 with TRBJ1-5; 8 bases align to TRBD1. Germline loops: CDR1 WNHNN, CDR2 SYGVQD (reference sequence). V was pared by 1 base and J by 8 bases, with 10 bases of the junction left unmatched. The CDR3 is made up of 16 amino acids. CDR3 sequence (DNA): TGCGCCAGCAGTGAGTTCAACAGGGGGTTCTTAAAGCCCCAGCATTTT. This encodes CASSEFNRGFLKPQHF.

The chain joins TRBV7-3 to TRBJ2-7, with TRBD2 matching 7 bases. The germline V gene encodes CDR1 SGHTA and CDR2 FQGTGA. V lost 6 bases, J lost 3 bases, and 17 bases stayed unmatched. The CDR3 totals 17 residues. CDR3 in DNA: TGTGCCAGCAGTCATATACCCGGGGGGAGGCTCTTCTACGAGCAGTACTTC. Amino acid sequence: CASSHIPGGRLFYEQYF.

V usage is TRBV5-6 and J usage is TRBJ1-5; possibly TRBD1 for D (5 bases). This CDR3 has 14 amino acids. Trimming removed 1 base at V and 4 bases at J, with 9 bases between. Germline loops: CDR1 SGHDT, CDR2 YYEEEE. The CDR3 DNA reads as TGTGCCAGCAGCTTGTACAGGACAAATCAGCCCCAGCATTTT. Translating gives CASSLYRTNQPQHF. The whole variable domain, filled in from reference TRBV5-6 and TRBJ1-5, reads DAGVTQSPTHLIKTRGQQVTLRCSPKSGHDTVSWYQQALGQGPQFIFQYYEEEERQRGNFPDRFSGHQFPNYSSELNVNALLLGDSALYLCASSLYRTNQPQHFGDGTRLSIL.

This chain uses TRBV11-3 with TRBJ2-1, with 7 positions matching TRBD2. The length of the CDR3 is 18 residues. Unmatched junction bases numbered 22, after V lost 6 bases and J lost 8 bases. Per germline, CDR1 SGHNT and CDR2 YENEEA. The chain's CDR3 is CASSLSSVGGIGDDEQFF. Here the CDR3 DNA reads TGTGCCAGCAGTTTGTCCTCAGTGGGAGGGATAGGGGACGATGAGCAGTTCTTC.

The chain has TRBV9 and TRBJ1-4; maybe TRBD1 (6 bases). The CDR3 is made up of 14 amino acids. Per germline, CDR1 SGDLS and CDR2 YYNGEE. V lost 4 bases and J 8 bases, leaving 15 bases between the germline ends. The CDR3 DNA reads as TGTGCCAGCAGCCCTCAGACAGGCGGCGAAAAACTGTTTTTT. It translates to CASSPQTGGEKLFF.

This clone has more than one count but fewer than ten. V is TRBV7-2 and J is TRBJ1-5; D ambiguous. From germline, CDR1 is SGHTA and CDR2 FQGNSA. V lost 4 bases and J 6 bases, leaving 10 bases between the germline ends. The length of the CDR3 is 13 residues. The CDR3 reads CASSSLPGQPQHF. The CDR3, as DNA: TGTGCCAGCAGCTCGCTGCCGGGTCAGCCCCAGCATTTT. Combining the CDR3 with reference TRBV7-2 and TRBJ1-5 gives the whole variable domain GAGVSQSPSNKVTEKGKDVELRCDPISGHTALYWYRQSLGQGLEFLIYFQGNSAPDKSGLPSDRFSAERTGGSVSTLTIQRTQQEDSAVYLCASSSLPGQPQHFGDGTRLSIL.

V usage is TRBV5-4 and J usage is TRBJ1-5; tentatively, D is TRBD1 (6 bases). The CDR3 covers 15 residues. Trimming left V 4 bases short and J 5 bases short, with 16 bases between. In germline, CDR1 is SGHNT, CDR2 YYREEE (reference sequence). CDR3 DNA sequence: TGTGCCAGCAGCCCTCATGACAGGAGTGATCAGCCCCAGCATTTT. Amino acids: CASSPHDRSDQPQHF.

As for this clone: The sample contains more than one DNA sequence encoding this CDR3. The CDR3 loop reads CAWSVGGTEAFF. CDR3 nucleotides: TGTGCCTGGAGTGTGGGAGGGACTGAAGCTTTCTTT. J is TRBJ1-1 and V is TRBV30, with D uncertain. This CDR3 spans 12 amino acids. V was clipped by 0 bases and J by 5 bases, with 7 bases between them. In germline, CDR1 is GTSNPN, CDR2 SVGIG (reference sequence).

The chain links TRBV7-8 to TRBJ2-7; 7 bases map to TRBD1. The CDR3 is made up of 14 amino acids. J lost 10 bases, V lost 4 bases, and 13 bases had no gene match. Per germline, CDR1 SGHVS and CDR2 FQNEAQ. The CDR3 loop reads CASSYLRQGAEQYF. CDR3 DNA: TGTGCCAGCAGCTACCTCCGACAGGGAGCGGAACAGTACTTC. Looking up the rest from reference TRBV7-8 and TRBJ2-7 gives the full variable domain: GAGVSQSPRYKVAKRGQDVALRCDPISGHVSLFWYQQALGQGPEFLTYFQNEAQLDKSGLPSDRFFAERPEGSVSTLKIQRTQQEDSAVYLCASSYLRQGAEQYFGPGTRLTVT.

This sequence joins TRBV7-8 and TRBJ2-3, with a weak D call TRBD1 (6 bases). CDR1 and CDR2 (germline): SGHVS, FQNEAQ. Trimming removed 2 bases from V and 2 bases from J, with 17 bases in between. This CDR3 has 17 amino acids. The CDR3 nucleotides are TGTGCCAGCAGCTTACTCGGATCCAGGGGCGCCACAGATACGCAGTATTTT. This encodes CASSLLGSRGATDTQYF.

The table lists this clone with a count of one. This chain links TRBV7-3 with TRBJ2-7; 11 bases line up with TRBD2. The length of the CDR3 is 14 residues. The germline V gene has CDR1 SGHTA and CDR2 FQGTGA. The V gene end was trimmed by 5 bases and the J gene end by 3 bases; junction bases not matched to a gene: 3. In DNA form, the CDR3 reads TGTGCCAGCAGCCCGACTAGCGGGGACTACGAGCAGTACTTC. Its translation is CASSPTSGDYEQYF.

The chain couples TRBV25-1 to TRBJ2-3; maybe TRBD1 (5 bases). Germline V gene sequence: CDR1 MGHDK, CDR2 SYGVNS. Trimming took 1 base from V and 1 from J, leaving 9 bases between them. The CDR3 sequence is 15 residues long. The CDR3 nucleotides read TGTGCCAGCAGTGAATGGGGCGACGGCACAGATACGCAGTATTTT. Residues: CASSEWGDGTDTQYF.

The chain employs TRBV15 and TRBJ1-4; 9 bases map to TRBD1. The J segment lost 5 bases and the V segment lost 0 bases, leaving 4 bases of the junction unmatched. Germline CDR1 reads LNHNV; CDR2 reads YYDKDF (reference sequence). CDR3 length equals 16 residues. The CDR3 DNA reads as TGTGCCACCAGCAGAGATAGCGGACAGGGGAATGAAAAACTGTTTTTT. Amino acids: CATSRDSGQGNEKLFF.

This chain joins TRBV6-1 and TRBJ1-1; 9 nucleotides agree with TRBD1. The ends lost 6 bases at V and 5 bases at J; junction bases unmatched: 7. The germline V gene encodes CDR1 MNHNS and CDR2 SASEGT. This CDR3 region has 14 residues. The CDR3 region has the DNA TGTGCCAGCAGCATAAACAGGGGGCGGACTGAAGCTTTCTTT. Encoded protein: CASSINRGRTEAFF.

The chain carries TRBV5-1 and TRBJ1-4; TRBD1 agrees at 9 bases. With 5 bases clipped from V and 3 bases from J, the junction kept 8 bases outside the gene matches. This CDR3 has 16 amino acids. Per the germline V gene, CDR1 is SGHRS and CDR2 is YFSETQ. The CDR3 coding sequence is TGCGCCAGCAGACGGGGACAGGGAACGGCTAATGAAAAACTGTTTTTT. It codes for CASRRGQGTANEKLFF.

The chain couples TRBV30 to TRBJ2-7, with 8 positions matching TRBD1. Per germline, CDR1 GTSNPN and CDR2 SVGIG (reference sequence). The CDR3 runs to 14 residues. The trim removed 2 bases at V and 3 bases at J, leaving 6 bases unmatched. The CDR3 DNA reads as TGTGCCTGGAGTACAGGGGGAGGTAGCTACGAGCAGTACTTC. It codes for CAWSTGGGSYEQYF. The full variable domain, in which reference TRBV30 and TRBJ2-7 provide the parts outside the CDR3, is SQTIHQWPATLVQPVGSPLSLECTVEGTSNPNLYWYRQAAGRGLQLLFYSVGIGQISSEVPQNLSASRPQDRQFILSSKKLLLSDSGFYLCAWSTGGGSYEQYFGPGTRLTVT.

A single count supports this clone. J is TRBJ1-2 and V is TRBV14, with TRBD1 matching 8 bases. The trim removed 1 base at V and 5 bases at J, leaving 6 bases unmatched. Germline lookup yields CDR1 SGHDN and CDR2 FVKESK. CDR3 length: 15 amino acids. The chain's CDR3 is CASSQVDRVEYGYTF. CDR3 sequence (DNA): TGTGCCAGCAGCCAAGTGGACAGGGTGGAGTATGGCTACACCTTC.